Shown below are 3 T cell receptor beta chains from a single sample sequenced in a study of T cell responses to AZD1222 COVID-19 vaccine. Some clones are missing from TCRdb's copy, which holds only in-frame ones; the method was immunoSEQ multiplex PCR. Of 100,000 to 150,000 clones in the sample, approximately 82% were seen once. The specimen was peripheral blood, collected 28 days after the second AZD1222 dose. These receptors were taken from an adult who received the AZD1222 COVID-19 vaccine.

This chain uses TRBV7-9 with TRBJ2-1; D possibly uses TRBD1 or TRBD2 (5 bases each). The V gene's germline CDR1 is SEHNR and CDR2 FQNEAQ (reference sequence). The CDR3 has 15 amino acids. Trimming took 5 bases from V and 0 from J, leaving 11 bases between them. The DNA for the CDR3 is TGTGCCAGCAGCAAGGACACTAGCTCCTACAATGAGCAGTTCTTC. Residues: CASSKDTSSYNEQFF.

The chain employs TRBV6-2 or TRBV6-3 and TRBJ2-7; D gene ambiguous. The length of the CDR3 is 15 residues. Trimming removed 0 bases at V and 0 bases at J, with 9 bases between. In germline, CDR1 is MNHEY, CDR2 SVGEGT. The CDR3 loop is CASSYSLGSSYEQYF. CDR3 DNA: TGTGCCAGCAGTTACTCCCTGGGCAGCTCCTACGAGCAGTACTTC.

The chain uses TRBV7-3 and TRBJ1-2; D might be TRBD1 (6 bases). Per the germline V gene, CDR1 is SGHTA and CDR2 is FQGTGA. V was clipped by 5 bases and J by 4 bases, with 11 bases between them. This CDR3 has 13 residues. The CDR3 spells CASSRDKGYGYTF. In DNA, the CDR3 is TGTGCCAGCAGCCGGGACAAAGGCTATGGCTACACCTTC.